This T cell receptor (beta chain) was captured by sequencing in a study of blood T cells in healthy people across ages. The V end was cut by 4 bases, the J end by 5 bases, with 18 bases between. The CDR3 length is 14 residues. Germline assignment: CDR1 DFQATT and CDR2 SNEGSKA (reference sequence). With a J-beta primer mix and a sample-barcoded 5' primer, a second PCR ran about 7 to 11 cycles. MiXCR, applied by TCRdb to the 5' RACE reads, yields one record per CDR3 protein. This sample yields hundreds of thousands of distinct CDR3 sequences, of which 32% are seen a single time; 15% to 17% belongs to the top ten.

The TCR sequence derives from a woman of 80 years or more in good health. The chain combines TRBV20-1 with TRBJ2-7; D is perhaps TRBD1 (6 bases). The specimen sequenced was blood. The CDR3: CSATLGAGVDEQYF. CDR3 nucleotides: TGCAGTGCTACGCTGGGGGCAGGGGTGGACGAGCAGTACTTC.